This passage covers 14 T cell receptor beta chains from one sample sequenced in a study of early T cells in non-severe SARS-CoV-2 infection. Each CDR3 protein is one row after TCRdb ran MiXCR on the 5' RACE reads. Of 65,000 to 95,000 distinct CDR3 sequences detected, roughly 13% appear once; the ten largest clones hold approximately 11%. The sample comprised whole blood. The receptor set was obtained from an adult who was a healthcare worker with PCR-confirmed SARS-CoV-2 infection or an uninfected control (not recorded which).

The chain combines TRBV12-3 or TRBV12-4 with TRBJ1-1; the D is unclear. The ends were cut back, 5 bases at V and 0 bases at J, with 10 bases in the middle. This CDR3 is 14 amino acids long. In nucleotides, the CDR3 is TGTGCCAGCAGTCAAAGGAGGGTGAACACTGAAGCTTTCTTT. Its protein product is CASSQRRVNTEAFF.

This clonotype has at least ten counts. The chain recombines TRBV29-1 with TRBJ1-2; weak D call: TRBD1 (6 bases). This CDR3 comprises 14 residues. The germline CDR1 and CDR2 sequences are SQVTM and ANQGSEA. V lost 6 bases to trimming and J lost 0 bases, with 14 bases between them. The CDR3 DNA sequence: TGCAGCGTGGAACCGGGACAACCTAACTATGGCTACACCTTC. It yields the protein CSVEPGQPNYGYTF.

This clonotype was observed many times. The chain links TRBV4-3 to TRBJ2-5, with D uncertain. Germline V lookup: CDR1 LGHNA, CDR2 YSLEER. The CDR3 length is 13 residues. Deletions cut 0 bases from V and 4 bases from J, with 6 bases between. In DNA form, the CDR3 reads TGCGCCAGCAGCCAAGATAGGCGAGAGACCCAGTACTTC. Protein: CASSQDRRETQYF.

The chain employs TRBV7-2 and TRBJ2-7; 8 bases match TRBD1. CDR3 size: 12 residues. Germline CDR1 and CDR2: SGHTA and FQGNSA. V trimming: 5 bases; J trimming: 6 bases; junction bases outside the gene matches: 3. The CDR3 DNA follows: TGTGCCAGCAGCCCTGGACAGGGCGAGCAGTACTTC. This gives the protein CASSPGQGEQYF.

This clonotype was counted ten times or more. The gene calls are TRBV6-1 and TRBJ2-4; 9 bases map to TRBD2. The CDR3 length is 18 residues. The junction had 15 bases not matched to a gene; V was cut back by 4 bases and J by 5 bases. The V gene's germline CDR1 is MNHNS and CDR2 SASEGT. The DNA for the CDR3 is TGTGCCAGCAGTGGCCGAGAGATTGGCGGGGGGGCTCAAAACATTCAGTACTTC. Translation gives CASSGREIGGGAQNIQYF.

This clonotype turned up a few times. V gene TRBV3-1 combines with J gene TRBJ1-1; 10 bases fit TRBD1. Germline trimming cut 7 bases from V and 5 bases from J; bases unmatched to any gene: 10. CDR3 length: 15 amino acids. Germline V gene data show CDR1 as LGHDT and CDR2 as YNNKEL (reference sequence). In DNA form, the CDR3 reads TGTGCCAGCACCCCTACGGGACAGGGGAGGACTGAAGCTTTCTTT. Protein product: CASTPTGQGRTEAFF.

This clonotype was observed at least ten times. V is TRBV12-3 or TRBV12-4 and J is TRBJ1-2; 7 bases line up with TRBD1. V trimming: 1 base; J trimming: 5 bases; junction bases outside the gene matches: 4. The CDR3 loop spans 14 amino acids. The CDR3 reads CASSLDRGAYGYTF. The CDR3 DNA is TGTGCCAGCAGTTTAGACAGGGGCGCTTATGGCTACACCTTC.

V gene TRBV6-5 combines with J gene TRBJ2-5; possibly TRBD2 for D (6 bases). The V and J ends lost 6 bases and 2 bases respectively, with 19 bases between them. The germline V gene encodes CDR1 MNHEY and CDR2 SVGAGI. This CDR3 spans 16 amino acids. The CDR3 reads CASSPGRGSPQETQYF. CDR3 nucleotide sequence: TGTGCCAGCAGCCCCGGGCGGGGATCCCCTCAAGAGACCCAGTACTTC.

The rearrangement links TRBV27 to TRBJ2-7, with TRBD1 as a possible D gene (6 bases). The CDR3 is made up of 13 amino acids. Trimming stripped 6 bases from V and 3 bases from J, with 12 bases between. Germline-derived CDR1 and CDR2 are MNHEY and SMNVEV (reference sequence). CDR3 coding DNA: TGTGCCAGCAGGAGGGACAAGGGCTACGAGCAGTACTTC. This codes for CASRRDKGYEQYF.

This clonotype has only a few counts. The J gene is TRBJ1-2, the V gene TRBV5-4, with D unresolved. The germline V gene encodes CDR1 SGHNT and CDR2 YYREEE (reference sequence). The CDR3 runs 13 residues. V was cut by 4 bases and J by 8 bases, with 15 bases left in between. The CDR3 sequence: CASSLARARGYTF. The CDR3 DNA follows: TGTGCCAGCAGCCTGGCAAGGGCGAGAGGCTACACCTTC.

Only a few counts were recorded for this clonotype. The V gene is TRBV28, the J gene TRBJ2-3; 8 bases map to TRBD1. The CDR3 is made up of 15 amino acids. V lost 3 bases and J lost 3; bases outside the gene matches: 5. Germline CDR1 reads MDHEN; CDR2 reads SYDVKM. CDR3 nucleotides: TGTGCCAGCAGTTTGAGGACAGGGAGGACAGATACGCAGTATTTT. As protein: CASSLRTGRTDTQYF.

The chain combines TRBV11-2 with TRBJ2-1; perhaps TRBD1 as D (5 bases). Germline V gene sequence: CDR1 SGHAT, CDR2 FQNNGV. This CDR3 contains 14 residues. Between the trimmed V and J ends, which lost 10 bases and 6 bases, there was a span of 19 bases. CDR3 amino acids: CATTPPWGGNEQFF. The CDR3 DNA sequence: TGTGCCACCACACCACCTTGGGGCGGCAATGAGCAGTTCTTC. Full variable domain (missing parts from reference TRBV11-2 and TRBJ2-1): EAGVAQSPRYKIIEKRQSVAFWCNPISGHATLYWYQQILGQGPKLLIQFQNNGVVDDSQLPKDRFSAERLKGVDSTLKIQPAKLEDSAVYLCATTPPWGGNEQFFGPGTRLTVL.

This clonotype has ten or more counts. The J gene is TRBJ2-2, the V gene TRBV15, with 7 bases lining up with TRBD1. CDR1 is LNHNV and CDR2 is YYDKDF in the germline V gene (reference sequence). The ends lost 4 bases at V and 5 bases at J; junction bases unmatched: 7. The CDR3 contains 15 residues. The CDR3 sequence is CATSKSGTETGELFF. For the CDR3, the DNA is TGTGCCACCAGCAAGTCCGGGACAGAGACCGGGGAGCTGTTTTTT.

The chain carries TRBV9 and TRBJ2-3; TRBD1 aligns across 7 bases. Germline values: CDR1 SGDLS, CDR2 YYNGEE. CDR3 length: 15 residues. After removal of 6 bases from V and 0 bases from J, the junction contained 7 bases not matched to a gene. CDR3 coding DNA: TGTGCCAGCAACCGACAGGGAGTTAGCACAGATACGCAGTATTTT. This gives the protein CASNRQGVSTDTQYF.